A single sample is the source of the 8 T cell receptor beta chains below, sequenced in a study of glioma-infiltrating T cells after dendritic cell vaccination (dated by TCRdb to the mid-2010s). Library preparation employed the immunoSEQ multiplex PCR assay. TCRdb mirrors the immuneACCESS table, restricted to in-frame sequences. Some clones are absent from its copies; in checked studies, under half trace to an unresolved V gene, and the reason for the others is unknown. The table for this sample lists about 64,000 clones; approximately 78% of them were counted only once. The ten largest make up more than 8% of the sample. Sequences were derived from blood, sampled before dendritic cell vaccination. The receptors stem from a human donor with glioblastoma.

The genes are TRBV19 and TRBJ1-2, with D possibly TRBD1 on 5 matching bases. Between the trimmed V and J ends, which lost 1 base and 6 bases, there was a span of 9 bases. Germline CDR1 and CDR2: LNHDA and SQIVND (reference sequence). This CDR3 contains 13 residues. The chain's CDR3 is CASSIGSGNGYTF. The CDR3 DNA follows: TGTGCCAGTAGTATAGGTTCAGGGAATGGCTACACCTTC.

This clone has just one count. This chain joins TRBV19 and TRBJ1-5; TRBD1 matches at 7 bases. The CDR3 extends over 15 amino acids. The junction had 11 bases not matched to a gene; V was cut back by 7 bases and J by 5 bases. Germline lookup yields CDR1 LNHDA and CDR2 SQIVND (reference sequence). CDR3 bases: TGTGCCAGTACTAGGGCGAGGGGGCATGATCAGCCCCAGCATTTT. It is translated as CASTRARGHDQPQHF.

The chain combines TRBV4-1 with TRBJ2-3; D gene ambiguous. This CDR3 contains 13 residues. The V gene's germline CDR1 is MGHRA and CDR2 YSYEKL. Trimming took off 3 bases at V and 1 base at J, with 5 bases between the two ends. CDR3 bases: TGCGCCAGCAGCCAGAGTGGCACAGATACGCAGTATTTT. This gives the protein CASSQSGTDTQYF.

This sequence joins TRBV5-1 and TRBJ2-7; D possibly corresponds to TRBD2 (6 bases). The CDR3 consists of 15 residues. Trimming left V 4 bases short and J 6 bases short, with 20 bases between. In germline, CDR1 is SGHRS, CDR2 YFSETQ. The CDR3 coding sequence is TGCGCCAGCAGCCCGGACGGGCCTTGGGGAGGCGAGCAGTACTTC. It encodes CASSPDGPWGGEQYF.

The chain has TRBV10-3 and TRBJ1-6; 7 bases match TRBD1. The CDR3 covers 15 residues. Germline V gene sequence: CDR1 ENHRY, CDR2 SYGVKD. Trimming removed 6 bases from V and 5 bases from J; junction bases left unmatched: 7. CDR3 residues: CAIRDTGTDNSPLHF. In DNA form, the CDR3 reads TGTGCCATCAGGGATACCGGGACAGATAATTCACCCCTCCACTTT.

The chain uses TRBV9 and TRBJ1-1; the D gene is possibly TRBD1 (5 bases). The CDR3 has 13 amino acids. Trimming took 3 bases from V and 6 from J, leaving 12 bases between them. CDR1 SGDLS and CDR2 YYNGEE come from the germline V gene. CDR3 residues: CASSAGGGAEAFF. CDR3 bases: TGTGCCAGCAGCGCGGGTGGGGGGGCTGAAGCTTTCTTT.

The rearrangement links TRBV5-8 to TRBJ2-7; the match to TRBD1 covers 10 bases. Trimming took 4 bases from V and 3 from J; bases not matched to a gene: 7. This CDR3 contains 15 residues. CDR1 SGHTS and CDR2 YDEGEE come from the germline V gene. The CDR3 loop reads CASSPGTGAIYEQYF. The CDR3 nucleotides read TGTGCCAGCAGCCCAGGGACAGGGGCCATCTACGAGCAGTACTTC.

This chain links TRBV2 with TRBJ2-7, with TRBD1 matching over 9 bases. The CDR3 contains 15 residues. Losses at the gene ends were 1 base for V and 4 bases for J; bases not matched to a gene: 5. Germline V gives CDR1 SNHLY, CDR2 FYNNEI. In DNA form, the CDR3 reads TGTGCCAGCAGTGAAGAAAACAGGGGGCGATACGAGCAGTACTTC. It encodes CASSEENRGRYEQYF.